A selection of T cell receptor beta chains follows, all from one sample in a study of tumor-infiltrating lymphocytes in primary liver carcinoma. TCRdb passed the multiplex PCR reads through MiXCR, listing each CDR3 protein once. The table records under 200,000 distinct CDR3 sequences, around three fifths of them present only once. The sequenced sample was peripheral blood. The receptor set was obtained from a woman in her fifties or sixties with primary liver carcinoma and hepatitis B virus infection. Each CDR3 is given with its conserved first and last residue. The D gene is left open where the match is weak. A clone size is listed for some rows: how often the clone was seen (once, few, many), or a class if it is expanded.

cdr3_aa cdr3_nt j_call d_call clone_size v_call
CASSLSKGLEQFF TGTGCCAGCAGCCTCTCCAAGGGCCTAGAGCAGTTCTTC TRBJ2-1 NA NA TRBV11-1
CASDRGSSQNIQYF TGTGCCAGTGACAGGGGGTCATCCCAAAACATTCAGTACTTC TRBJ2-4 TRBD1 NA TRBV6-1
CASSLGYSGTSTDTQYF TGCGCCAGCAGCTTGGGTTATAGCGGGACTAGCACAGATACGCAGTATTTT TRBJ2-3 TRBD2 NA TRBV5-1
CASSSPRAPWLETQHF TGTGCCAGCAGTTCCCCGCGGGCCCCGTGGTTGGAGACCCAGCACTTC TRBJ2-5 NA NA TRBV28
CASSQWFGGNEELLF TGTGCCAGCAGCCAGTGGTTCGGGGGTAATGAAGAACTGCTTTTT TRBJ1-4 NA NA TRBV4-2
CARSAGRVSGNTIYF TGTGCCAGGAGTGCGGGCAGGGTCTCTGGAAACACCATATATTTT TRBJ1-3 NA NA TRBV6-4
CASSVASRGVYEQYF TGTGCCAGCAGTGTGGCTAGCAGGGGAGTCTACGAGCAGTACTTC TRBJ2-7 NA NA TRBV6-1
CASSLAGRADTDTQYF TGCGCCAGCAGCTTGGCCGGGCGGGCCGACACAGATACGCAGTATTTT TRBJ2-3 NA few TRBV5-1
CASSGRQGWRYSSLHF TGTGCCAGCAGTGGAAGACAGGGTTGGAGGTATTCATCCCTCCACTTT TRBJ1-6 TRBD1 NA TRBV2
CASSLSEKAGQSYEQYF TGTGCCAGCAGCTTGTCGGAGAAAGCGGGACAGTCCTACGAGCAGTACTTC TRBJ2-7 NA NA TRBV7-9
CASITGGRNTGELFF TGTGCCAGCATCACCGGGGGGAGGAACACCGGGGAGCTGTTTTTT TRBJ2-2 TRBD2 NA TRBV11-2
CASSLGLIAGGPNEHFF TGTGCCAGCAGCTTAGGTCTGATAGCGGGAGGACCGAATGAGCATTTCTTC TRBJ2-1 TRBD2 NA TRBV11-2
CASSQGGPSGYEQSF TGTGCCAGCAGCCAAGGGGGTCCCTCAGGATATGAGCAGTCCTTC TRBJ2-1 NA NA TRBV4-2
CASSSRDRSYEQYF TGTGCCAGCAGCTCCCGGGACAGGTCTTACGAGCAGTATTTC TRBJ2-7 TRBD1 once TRBV11-1
CSVGGGGAPETQYF TGCAGCGTTGGGGGTGGGGGGGCCCCAGAGACCCAGTACTTC TRBJ2-5 NA many TRBV29-1
CASSPTLASGSDVQFF TGCGCCAGCAGTCCCACCCTCGCTAGCGGGAGTGATGTGCAGTTCTTC TRBJ2-1 TRBD2 once TRBV4-1
CASSLGRKALCYTF TGTGCCAGCTCATTGGGACGGAAAGCCCTTTGCTACACCTTC TRBJ1-2 NA NA TRBV6-5
CASSQIDSGRYEQYF TGCGCCAGCAGCCAAATCGATAGCGGGAGGTACGAGCAGTACTTC TRBJ2-7 TRBD2 many TRBV4-1
CASSLVVSSGSSYEQYF TGTGCCAGCAGCTTAGTAGTGTCTAGCGGGAGCTCCTACGAGCAGTACTTC TRBJ2-7 TRBD2 NA TRBV7-2
CASSISGSSYEQYF TGTGCCAGCAGTATTAGCGGAAGTTCCTACGAGCAGTACTTC TRBJ2-7 NA NA TRBV28
CAGSSGGSGANVLTF TGTGCCGGCAGCTCCGGGGGCTCTGGGGCCAACGTCCTGACTTTC TRBJ2-6 NA NA TRBV5-4
CATSDSPGQKTGELFF TGTGCCACCAGTGATTCCCCAGGACAAAAGACCGGGGAGCTGTTTTTT TRBJ2-2 NA NA TRBV24-1
CASSKGKQENTGEQFF TGTGCCAGTAGTAAGGGAAAACAGGAGAACACCGGGGAGCAGTTTTTT TRBJ2-2 NA NA TRBV19
CASSGQTNYGYTF TGTGCCAGCAGCGGACAAACAAACTATGGCTACACCTTC TRBJ1-2 NA NA TRBV2
CASSIFAVNSPLHF TGTGCCAGCAGCATTTTCGCAGTGAATTCACCCCTCCACTTT TRBJ1-6 NA NA TRBV7-9
CASSLTGSSADTQYF TGTGCCAGCAGTTTGACAGGGTCCTCCGCAGATACGCAGTATTTT TRBJ2-3 TRBD1 NA TRBV12-3/TRBV12-4
CASSFPRGAPAYGYTF TGTGCCAGCAGTTTCCCACGTGGGGCGCCTGCCTATGGCTACACCTTC TRBJ1-2 NA many TRBV6-1
CASSQATSGNGYEQFF TGTGCCAGCAGCCAAGCCACTAGCGGGAATGGGTATGAGCAGTTCTTC TRBJ2-1 TRBD2 NA TRBV4-2
CASSYSSSRVAETQYF TGTGCCAGCAGTTACTCGAGCTCACGCGTTGCGGAGACCCAGTACTTC TRBJ2-5 NA many TRBV6-5
CASTRTTLRARCEQYF TGTGCCAGCACCAGGACAACGCTTAGGGCCAGGTGCGAGCAGTACTTC TRBJ2-7 NA NA TRBV11-2
CTSSSMSGFYNEQFF TGCACCAGCAGCTCCATGAGCGGGTTTTACAATGAGCAGTTCTTC TRBJ2-1 NA NA TRBV5-1
CATSEYGTNTDTQYF TGTGCCACCAGTGAATACGGGACTAACACAGATACGCAGTATTTT TRBJ2-3 TRBD2 NA TRBV24-1
CASGPWTGDTGELFF TGCGCCAGCGGCCCCTGGACAGGGGACACCGGGGAGCTGTTTTTT TRBJ2-2 TRBD1 NA TRBV5-1